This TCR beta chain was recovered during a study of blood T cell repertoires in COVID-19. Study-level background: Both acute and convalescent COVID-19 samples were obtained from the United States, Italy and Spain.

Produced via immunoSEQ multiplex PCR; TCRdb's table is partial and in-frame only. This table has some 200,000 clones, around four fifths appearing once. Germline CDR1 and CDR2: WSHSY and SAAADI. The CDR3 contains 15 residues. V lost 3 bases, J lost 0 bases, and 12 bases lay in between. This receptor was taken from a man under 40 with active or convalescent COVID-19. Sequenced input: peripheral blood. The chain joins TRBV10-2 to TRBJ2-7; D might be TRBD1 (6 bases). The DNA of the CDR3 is TGCGCCAGCAGTGATGACAGGCTGAGCTCCTACGAGCAGTACTTC. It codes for CASSDDRLSSYEQYF.